The 9 T cell receptor beta chains below were found in one sample sequenced in a study of cytomegalovirus exposure and HLA in healthy donors. PCR was performed using 60 Vbeta and 13 Jbeta primers. The assay was immunoSEQ multiplex PCR, and TCRdb's table has in-frame clones only and misses some. The sample includes roughly 110,000 clones, about four fifths seen only once; the top ten take 22%. The specimen was PBMCs. The receptors were sampled from a man aged 25 to 40 in good health and CMV-seropositive.

The V gene is TRBV2, the J gene TRBJ1-1; D remains ambiguous. The V gene lost 5 bases and the J gene lost 4 bases, with 11 bases spanning the gap. Per germline, CDR1 SNHLY and CDR2 FYNNEI. The CDR3 extends over 13 amino acids. DNA of the CDR3: TGTGCCAGCAGTCCAGCGGCGCCCACTGAAGCTTTCTTT. It yields the protein CASSPAAPTEAFF. The whole variable domain, remainder taken from reference TRBV2 and TRBJ1-1, is EPEVTQTPSHQVTQMGQEVILRCVPISNHLYFYWYRQILGQKVEFLVSFYNNEISEKSEIFDDQFSVERPDGSNFTLKIRSTKLEDSAMYFCASSPAAPTEAFFGQGTRLTVV.

J is TRBJ2-3 and V is TRBV5-4; D is unresolved. Germline values: CDR1 SGHNT, CDR2 YYREEE (reference sequence). Trimming took 0 bases from V and 2 from J, leaving 10 bases between them. The CDR3 sequence is 15 residues long. This CDR3 is CASSLVSTNTDTQYF. DNA of the CDR3: TGTGCCAGCAGCTTGGTCAGTACGAACACAGATACGCAGTATTTT.

The rearrangement uses TRBV29-1 and TRBJ2-1; the match to TRBD2 covers 8 bases. V trimming: 4 bases; J trimming: 8 bases; junction bases outside the gene matches: 13. The CDR3 covers 15 residues. Germline loops: CDR1 SQVTM, CDR2 ANQGSEA. This CDR3 is CSVVWREVGVDEQFF. DNA of the CDR3: TGCAGCGTTGTCTGGCGGGAGGTCGGTGTCGATGAGCAGTTCTTC.

V is TRBV18 and J is TRBJ2-1, with D perhaps matching TRBD1 (5 bases). This CDR3 is built from 16 residues. The germline gives CDR1 KGHSH, CDR2 LQKENI. V lost 1 base, J lost 0 bases, and 10 bases lay in between. CDR3 in amino acids: CASSPQAQGSYNEQFF. The CDR3 DNA reads as TGTGCCAGCTCACCACAAGCCCAGGGCTCCTACAATGAGCAGTTCTTC.

V usage is TRBV28 and J usage is TRBJ2-1, with 12 bases identical to TRBD1. Germline lookup yields CDR1 MDHEN and CDR2 SYDVKM. The V gene end was trimmed by 8 bases and the J gene end by 8 bases; junction bases not matched to a gene: 4. The CDR3 runs 13 residues. The CDR3: CASFWDRGHEQFF. CDR3 nucleotide sequence: TGTGCCAGCTTTTGGGACAGGGGGCATGAGCAGTTCTTC.

This clone appeared once. The rearrangement joins TRBV5-1 to TRBJ2-3; TRBD2 might be the D (6 bases). CDR3 size: 14 residues. Germline V gene sequence: CDR1 SGHRS, CDR2 YFSETQ. The V gene lost 6 bases and the J gene lost 2 bases, with 13 bases spanning the gap. The CDR3 spells CASTQGLFTDTQYF. The CDR3 DNA reads as TGCGCCAGCACTCAGGGACTTTTCACAGATACGCAGTATTTT.

The V call is TRBV10-3, the J call TRBJ2-2; 12 nucleotides align to TRBD2. V was clipped by 4 bases and J by 5 bases; unmatched bases: 11. CDR3 length: 18 residues. The germline V gene encodes CDR1 ENHRY and CDR2 SYGVKD. CDR3 residues: CAISGLAGAITRTGELFF. The CDR3 DNA reads as TGTGCCATCAGTGGACTAGCGGGGGCCATAACGAGAACCGGGGAGCTGTTTTTT.

The chain joins TRBV19 to TRBJ1-2; 10 nucleotides agree with TRBD1. Trimming took 9 bases from V and 8 from J; bases not matched to a gene: 9. The CDR3 has 13 residues. Germline values: CDR1 LNHDA, CDR2 SQIVND (reference sequence). The CDR3 sequence: CASEPGQGRGYTF. CDR3 DNA: TGTGCCAGCGAGCCGGGACAGGGGAGAGGCTACACCTTC.

CDR3 nucleotide sequence: TGTGCCAGTAACTCAAACAGGGGTGTGGGAAACACCGGGGAGCTGTTTTTT. Translating gives CASNSNRGVGNTGELFF. This chain joins TRBV19 and TRBJ2-2; 7 bases are shared with TRBD1. V lost 7 bases to trimming and J lost 2 bases; unmatched junction nucleotides: 13. This CDR3 region has 17 residues. The V gene's germline CDR1 is LNHDA and CDR2 SQIVND (reference sequence). The full variable domain, completed using reference TRBV19 and TRBJ2-2, is DGGITQSPKYLFRKEGQNVTLSCEQNLNHDAMYWYRQDPGQGLRLIYYSQIVNDFQKGDIAEGYSVSREKKESFPLTVTSAQKNPTAFYLCASNSNRGVGNTGELFFGEGSRLTVL.